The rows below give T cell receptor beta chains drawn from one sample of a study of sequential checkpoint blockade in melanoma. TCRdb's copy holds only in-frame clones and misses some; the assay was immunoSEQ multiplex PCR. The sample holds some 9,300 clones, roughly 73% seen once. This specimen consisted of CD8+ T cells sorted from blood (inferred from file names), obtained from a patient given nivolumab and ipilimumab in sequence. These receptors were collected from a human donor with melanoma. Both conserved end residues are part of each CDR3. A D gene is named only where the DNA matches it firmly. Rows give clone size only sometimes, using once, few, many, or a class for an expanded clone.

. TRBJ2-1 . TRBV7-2 CASSQTTSSYNEQFF TGTGCCAGCAGCCAGACGACTAGCTCCTACAATGAGCAGTTCTTC
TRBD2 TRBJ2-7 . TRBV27 CASRPEAGWSYEQYF TGTGCCAGCAGACCGGAAGCGGGATGGTCCTACGAGCAGTACTTC
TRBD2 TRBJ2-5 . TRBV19 CASRGLARETQYF TGTGCCAGTAGAGGACTAGCCCGAGAGACCCAGTACTTC
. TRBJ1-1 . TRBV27 CASSTFTDSLNTEAFF TGTGCCAGCAGTACCTTTACCGACAGCTTGAACACTGAAGCTTTCTTT
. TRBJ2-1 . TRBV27 CASSYGLVNEQFF TGTGCCAGCAGTTACGGACTTGTCAATGAGCAGTTCTTC
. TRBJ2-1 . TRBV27 CASRGPGESEQFF TGTGCCAGCAGAGGGCCCGGGGAAAGTGAGCAGTTCTTC
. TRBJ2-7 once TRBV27 CASSLGGDPYEQYF TGTGCCAGCAGTTTAGGAGGGGATCCCTACGAGCAGTACTTC
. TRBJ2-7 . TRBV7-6 CASSPNRDRSYEQYF TGTGCCAGCAGCCCTAACAGGGACCGGTCCTACGAGCAGTACTTC
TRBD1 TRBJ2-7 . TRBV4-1 CASSQVAGTGAYEQYF TGCGCCAGCAGCCAAGTGGCTGGGACAGGGGCCTACGAGCAGTACTTC
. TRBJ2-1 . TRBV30 CAWSEESPNEQFF TGTGCCTGGAGTGAGGAGTCTCCCAATGAGCAGTTCTTC
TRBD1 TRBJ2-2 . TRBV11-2 CASSLDPYLDRGPNTGELFF TGTGCCAGCAGCTTAGACCCCTACCTTGACAGGGGACCTAACACCGGGGAGCTGTTTTTT